This T cell receptor (beta chain) was obtained from a study of Graves' ophthalmopathy and Graves' hyperthyroidism (dated by TCRdb to the late 2010s). About the investigation overall: Stable hyperthyroidism was defined as no progression to ophthalmopathy within 18 months of follow-up. The study used signatures of the TCR beta repertoire to tell Graves' ophthalmopathy apart from Graves' hyperthyroidism and to predict which patients would progress to ophthalmopathy. In total, 135 blood samples were TCR-sequenced: approximately 40 ophthalmopathy, under 85 hyperthyroidism and some 17 hyperthyroidism-to-ophthalmopathy patients. A discovery set of more than 90 patients (43 ophthalmopathy, 55 to 65 stable hyperthyroidism) was enrolled to explore V-J signatures distinguishing ophthalmopathy from hyperthyroidism. An independent validation cohort comprised 18 hyperthyroidism patients and 17 patients who later progressed from hyperthyroidism to ophthalmopathy. In roughly six hyperthyroidism patients, the T-cell repertoire of thyroid tissue was compared with the T-cell repertoire of blood. Following sampling, methimazole starting at 30 mg daily was administered to hyperthyroidism patients, and high-dose intravenous methylprednisolone was administered to ophthalmopathy patients. The paper as a whole reports these results and caveats: The 13-signature model separated ophthalmopathy from stable hyperthyroidism with 85% to 90% sensitivity and around 81% specificity in cross-validation, and 80%/75% in the test set. Most expanded thyroid clonotypes with frequency above 0.001 were also detected in blood, suggesting blood repertoires may reflect the thyroid immune response. In validation, the model predicted ophthalmopathy progression with nearly 71% sensitivity and about 73% specificity; roughly eleven predicted patients were CT-confirmed with GO in a median of 6.5 months. Sample size was not predetermined statistically, and investigators were not blinded to group allocation.

TCR beta CDR3 regions were amplified from RNA transcripts for repertoire sequencing. HTBI primers and the Qiagen OneStep RT-PCR kit were used in a first-round RT-PCR, which was followed by a second-round multiplex PCR, size selection and purification. Libraries were sequenced paired-end with 100 bp reads on an Illumina HiSeq2000. Per the source publication's procedure: SOAPnuke was used to process the reads, throwing out any read that had adapters, had uncalled bases, had a mean Phred below 15, or lacked an exact constant-primer or identifier match. COPE v1.2.5 was used to merge the high-quality paired reads. Clonotypes were defined as unique nucleotide sequences and were aligned to IMGT TRB V, D and J references using MiTCR v1.1. The analysis was limited to V-J combinations with a frequency above 0.0001, which together covered more than 98% of repertoires. For each V-J combination, a TCR clonal expansion and chaos score was defined as F50 clonal expansion divided by the chaos observed in the TCRdist matrix. Welch's t-statistics and random forest were used to reduce features to about a dozen V-J combinations, which were fed into a naive Bayes classifier. The similarity between thyroid and blood repertoires was quantified using the Morisita-Horn index. TCRdb passed the public sequencing reads through fastp at Q25 and MiXCR, retaining productive beta sequences. Each record represents a unique CDR3 protein, reported with the most common genes and DNA among its rows. What appears here as the V and J calls and clone size reflects TCRdb's work, not the paper's. The sample yields approximately 1.2 million distinct CDR3 sequences; about 36% were counted once. In total, the top ten clones hold 11% of the sample.

This clonotype was recorded at least ten times. This clone's antigen is unknown. Qualities for individual bases were not recorded, and no much larger clone is one base off. Its CDR3 holds 14 amino acids, cysteine through phenylalanine. Solely the CDR3 DNA is kept, with 42 bases framed from the first base. The junction carries 10 bases between V and J, which are trimmed by 2 bases and 3 bases respectively. Per the germline V gene (reference sequence), SEHNR is the CDR1 and FQNEAQ is the CDR2. Hyperthyroidism patients were newly diagnosed, were aged 18 to 65 years, and had a disease duration under 2 months. Patients with other autoimmune diseases, uncontrolled infections, pregnancy or lactation were excluded from the study. Diagnosis relied on clinical symptoms, serum thyroxine, TRAb, thyroid ultrasound and orbital computed tomography. Total RNA was extracted using Trizol reagent, and RNA quality was checked on an Agilent 2100 Bioanalyzer.

The sample consisted of peripheral blood or thyroid tissue (not recorded which). The rearrangement joined TRBV7-9 to TRBJ1-1; the D gene cannot be resolved reliably. This receptor was taken from an adult man with Graves' hyperthyroidism. The DNA reads as follows: TGTGCCAGCAGCTTAACCAGAGCGGACACTGAAGCTTTCTTT. It encodes CASSLTRADTEAFF.